These 20 T cell receptor beta chains were all obtained from the same sample, sequenced in a study of blood T cell repertoires in COVID-19. Only in-frame clones appear in the TCRdb table, and some are missing; sequencing was by immunoSEQ multiplex PCR. There are 120,000 or so clones in the sample; 70% to 90% occur only once, and around 4.9% lies in the top ten. The source material was peripheral blood. These receptors were obtained from a human donor in a cohort sampled during active COVID-19.

The V gene is TRBV2, the J gene TRBJ2-7, with D possibly TRBD2 on 5 matching bases. The CDR3 spans 13 residues. Germline V gene sequence: CDR1 SNHLY, CDR2 FYNNEI. V dropped 6 bases and J dropped 7 bases, with 16 bases sitting between them. This CDR3 reads CASSGLYLREQYF. CDR3 sequence (DNA): TGTGCCAGCAGCGGACTCTACTTACGAGAGCAGTACTTC.

This chain joins TRBV28 and TRBJ1-5; tentatively, D is TRBD1 (5 bases). V lost 4 bases, J lost 6 bases, and 13 bases lay in between. This CDR3 region has 14 residues. The V gene's germline CDR1 is MDHEN and CDR2 SYDVKM. The CDR3 bases are TGTGCCAGCAGTTCAGGGTCTCCGGGTCAGCCCCAGCATTTT. This sequence encodes CASSSGSPGQPQHF.

J is TRBJ2-7 and V is TRBV28; D gene unclear. Trimming shortened V by 10 bases and J by 3 bases, and 16 bases separated the two germline ends. Germline V lookup: CDR1 MDHEN, CDR2 SYDVKM. The length of the CDR3 is 13 residues. CDR3 sequence: CATNRPTDYEQYF. The CDR3 DNA sequence: TGTGCCACCAACAGACCTACTGACTACGAGCAGTACTTC.

The V and J genes are TRBV7-8 and TRBJ2-2; 10 nucleotides align to TRBD2. J gave up 6 bases and V 1 base, and 2 bases lay outside the gene matches. The CDR3 loop spans 15 amino acids. CDR1 and CDR2 (germline): SGHVS, FQNEAQ. In DNA, the CDR3 is TGTGCCAGCAGCTTAGAGCTAGCGGGAGCCGGGGAGCTGTTTTTT. Encoded protein: CASSLELAGAGELFF.

The chain carries TRBV5-4 and TRBJ2-5; 12 positions agree with TRBD2. Germline CDR1 is SGHNT and CDR2 is YYREEE (reference sequence). V was clipped by 5 bases and J by 1 base; unmatched bases: 12. The length of the CDR3 is 18 residues. In DNA form, the CDR3 reads TGTGCCAGCAGTACCCCGACGGGACTAGCGGGCCCCCAAGAGACCCAGTACTTC. Its translation: CASSTPTGLAGPQETQYF.

The J gene is TRBJ1-1, the V gene TRBV5-4, with a tentative D call TRBD1 (5 bases). Germline loops: CDR1 SGHNT, CDR2 YYREEE (reference sequence). This CDR3 is 14 amino acids long. Trimming pared 4 bases from V and 5 bases from J, leaving 15 bases between. CDR3 nucleotide sequence: TGTGCCAGCAGCCCGGGGACTCGGGCGACTGAAGCTTTCTTT. Protein: CASSPGTRATEAFF.

Worth noting for this clone: One end of the junction fails to match germline, which may point to a read error. The genes are TRBV18 and TRBJ2-2, with TRBD1 matching over 7 bases. Germline V gene lookup returns CDR1 KGHSH and CDR2 LQKENI. CDR3 length equals 15 residues. CDR3 residues: CASSPQGPNTGELFF. In DNA, the CDR3 is TGTGCCAGCTCCCCACAGGGGCCGAACACCGGGGAGCTGTTTTTT.

The V gene is TRBV3-1 (or the pseudogene TRBV3-2), the J gene TRBJ1-2; 7 bases agree with TRBD1. The germline V gene has CDR1 LGHDT and CDR2 YNNKEL (reference sequence). Germline trimming cut 1 base from V and 8 bases from J; bases unmatched to any gene: 10. The CDR3 spans 15 residues. The CDR3 region has the DNA TGTGCCAGCAGCCAAGGGCGTGAAGGGGGCGACGGCTACACCTTC. Encoded protein: CASSQGREGGDGYTF.

This clone was observed once. The chain is built from TRBV19 and TRBJ1-3; D not resolved. The CDR3 sequence is 16 residues long. Germline values: CDR1 LNHDA, CDR2 SQIVND (reference sequence). Trimming took 2 bases from V and 4 from J, leaving 15 bases between them. The chain's CDR3 is CASSIRRVIAGNTIYF. CDR3 sequence (DNA): TGTGCCAGTAGTATAAGGAGGGTCATCGCCGGAAACACCATATATTTT.

This clone appeared a few times. This sequence joins TRBV29-1 and TRBJ1-5, with D uncertain. V lost 4 bases and J 4 bases, leaving 8 bases between the germline ends. Looked up from germline, CDR1 is SQVTM and CDR2 is ANQGSEA. CDR3 size: 12 residues. CDR3 in amino acids: CSVGNYNQPQHF. The CDR3 DNA reads as TGCAGCGTTGGAAACTATAATCAGCCCCAGCATTTT.

CDR3 sequence: CASSPRGGETQYF. The CDR3 bases are TGTGCCAGCAGCCCCCGGGGGGGAGAGACCCAGTACTTC. This chain connects TRBV4-2 to TRBJ2-5; 8 bases are shared with TRBD2. The V gene end was trimmed by 4 bases and the J gene end by 4 bases; junction bases not matched to a gene: 2. The CDR3 runs to 13 residues. CDR1 is LGHNA, CDR2 YNFKEQ, per germline.

J is TRBJ2-7 and V is TRBV3-1 (or the pseudogene TRBV3-2), with D perhaps matching TRBD2 (5 bases). Per germline, CDR1 LGHDT and CDR2 YNNKEL (reference sequence). CDR3 size: 19 residues. Trimming removed 0 bases from V and 6 bases from J, with 27 bases in between. This CDR3 reads CASSQELGVAEQKGTEQYF. The CDR3 coding sequence is TGTGCCAGCAGCCAAGAACTCGGGGTGGCGGAGCAGAAAGGAACCGAGCAGTACTTC.

The J gene is TRBJ1-1, the V gene TRBV6-5, with TRBD1 as a possible D gene (5 bases). The V gene lost 4 bases and the J gene lost 5 bases, with 20 bases spanning the gap. The CDR3 totals 16 residues. CDR1 and CDR2 (germline): MNHEY, SVGAGI. CDR3 loop: CASSSGLGGWRTEAFF. The CDR3 DNA sequence: TGTGCCAGCAGTTCCGGCTTGGGGGGGTGGCGGACTGAAGCTTTCTTT.

This clone was found once. The chain employs TRBV6-1 and TRBJ2-1, with 7 bases aligning to TRBD1. The CDR3 has 15 residues. Unmatched junction bases numbered 8, after V lost 3 bases and J lost 6 bases. The germline V gene encodes CDR1 MNHNS and CDR2 SASEGT. The CDR3 here is CASSDGTVPGNEQFF. The CDR3 DNA sequence: TGTGCCAGCAGTGACGGGACAGTCCCCGGCAATGAGCAGTTCTTC.

The rearrangement joins TRBV5-1 to TRBJ1-1; D perhaps matches TRBD1 (5 bases). V lost 5 bases and J lost 1, with 12 bases in between. CDR3 length equals 14 residues. From germline, CDR1 is SGHRS and CDR2 YFSETQ. The CDR3 nucleotides read TGCGCCAGCAGACCCGGGACTCAGAACACTGAAGCTTTCTTT. This codes for CASRPGTQNTEAFF. The full variable domain, with the rest looked up from reference TRBV5-1 and TRBJ1-1, is KAGVTQTPRYLIKTRGQQVTLSCSPISGHRSVSWYQQTPGQGLQFLFEYFSETQRNKGNFPGRFSGRQFSNSRSEMNVSTLELGDSALYLCASRPGTQNTEAFFGQGTRLTVV.

The V and J genes are TRBV9 and TRBJ1-6; perhaps TRBD1 as D (6 bases). V was clipped by 7 bases and J by 6 bases, with 20 bases between them. The CDR3 extends over 16 amino acids. Looked up from germline, CDR1 is SGDLS and CDR2 is YYNGEE. The CDR3 loop is CASSSGTSKINSPLHF. Here the CDR3 DNA reads TGTGCCAGCTCGTCCGGGACATCTAAGATTAATTCACCCCTCCACTTT.

The chain combines TRBV27 with TRBJ2-2, with D unclear. The length of the CDR3 is 15 residues. Trimming shortened V by 0 bases and J by 2 bases, and 7 bases separated the two germline ends. Germline V gene data show CDR1 as MNHEY and CDR2 as SMNVEV (reference sequence). CDR3 DNA sequence: TGTGCCAGCAGTTTATCCAGCGTTAACACCGGGGAGCTGTTTTTT. Translating it yields CASSLSSVNTGELFF.

Of note for this clone: A read error may explain this, as a much larger clone is one base away. J is TRBJ1-6 and V is TRBV27; perhaps TRBD1 as D (5 bases). Germline V gene sequence: CDR1 MNHEY, CDR2 SMNVEV (reference sequence). This CDR3 is built from 11 residues. The V end was cut by 6 bases, the J end by 18 bases, with 15 bases between. CDR3 region: CASRSQGSPHF. CDR3 nucleotides: TGTGCCAGCAGATCCCAGGGTTCCCCCCACTTT.

V usage is TRBV9 and J usage is TRBJ2-1; 11 nucleotides align to TRBD2. In germline, CDR1 is SGDLS, CDR2 YYNGEE. This CDR3 spans 15 amino acids. V lost 1 base, J lost 10 bases, and 7 bases stayed unmatched. The DNA of the CDR3 is TGTGCCAGCAGCGTATTGGGGACTAGCGGTGAGGAGCAGTTCTTC. Its translation is CASSVLGTSGEEQFF.

In DNA form, the CDR3 reads TGCGCCAGCAGCTTGGGGGCCCACACCGGGGAGCTGTTTTTT. As protein: CASSLGAHTGELFF. The chain links TRBV5-1 to TRBJ2-2, with no clear D. The germline V gene has CDR1 SGHRS and CDR2 YFSETQ. The CDR3 is 14 amino acids. Trimming shortened V by 0 bases and J by 3 bases, and 6 bases separated the two germline ends.